A selection of T cell receptor beta chains follows, all from one sample in a study of blood T cells in healthy people across ages. TCRdb recomputed calls from the 5' RACE reads with MiXCR, one row per CDR3 protein. The repertoire consists of about 800,000 distinct CDR3 sequences, with 55% to 70% occurring once and the leading ten covering approximately 23%. The sample comprised blood. These receptors all stem from a man younger than 45 in good health. CDR3s include the opening cysteine and the closing phenylalanine or tryptophan. The D gene is left open where the match is weak. Clone size appears in some rows only: once, few, many, or a class for an expanded clone.

j_gene: TRBJ2-3
v_gene: TRBV29-1
abundance: .
d_gene: .
CDR3nt: TGCAGCGTTGATGCGGGGATTAGCACAGATACGCAGTATTTT
CDR3aa: CSVDAGISTDTQYF

j_gene: TRBJ1-2
v_gene: TRBV12-3/TRBV12-4
abundance: .
d_gene: TRBD1
CDR3nt: TGTGCCAGCACCTCTTCGGACAGGGCACGCTACACCTTC
CDR3aa: CASTSSDRARYTF

j_gene: TRBJ2-5
v_gene: TRBV4-2
abundance: .
d_gene: .
CDR3nt: TGTGCCAGCAGCCAACGATGGAGTAGCGAAGAGACCCAGTACTTC
CDR3aa: CASSQRWSSEETQYF

j_gene: TRBJ2-5
v_gene: TRBV6-6
abundance: few
d_gene: TRBD1
CDR3nt: TGTGCCAGCAGTCCCGACAGGGGTCGGTACTTC
CDR3aa: CASSPDRGRYF

j_gene: TRBJ2-3
v_gene: TRBV5-1
abundance: few
d_gene: .
CDR3nt: TGCGCCAGCAGCTTGGGACAGGACACAGATACGCAGTATTTT
CDR3aa: CASSLGQDTDTQYF

j_gene: TRBJ2-1
v_gene: TRBV9
abundance: .
d_gene: TRBD1
CDR3nt: TGTGCCAGCAGTGGGAGCAGGGACAGGAATTACAATGAGCAGTTCTTC
CDR3aa: CASSGSRDRNYNEQFF

j_gene: TRBJ2-6
v_gene: TRBV28
abundance: .
d_gene: .
CDR3nt: TGTGCCAGCAGTAGCGTTGGGGTATTTGGGGCCAACGTCCTGACTTTC
CDR3aa: CASSSVGVFGANVLTF

j_gene: TRBJ2-5
v_gene: TRBV27
abundance: .
d_gene: TRBD2
CDR3nt: TGTGCCAGCACCCCTAGAGTGAATTACGGGACTACTCAAGAGACCCAGTACTTC
CDR3aa: CASTPRVNYGTTQETQYF

j_gene: TRBJ1-2
v_gene: TRBV10-3
abundance: .
d_gene: TRBD1
CDR3nt: TGTGCCACCACAGGGGAGGGGAATGGCTACACCTTC
CDR3aa: CATTGEGNGYTF

j_gene: TRBJ1-6
v_gene: TRBV20-1
abundance: few
d_gene: .
CDR3nt: TGCAGTGCTAGAGATCGGCAGGCCAGCGGGACTTCACCCCTCCACTTT
CDR3aa: CSARDRQASGTSPLHF

j_gene: TRBJ2-7
v_gene: TRBV20-1
abundance: .
d_gene: .
CDR3nt: TGCAGTGCTAGTGCTGCTAGTCGGCACGAGCAGTACTTC
CDR3aa: CSASAASRHEQYF

j_gene: TRBJ2-1
v_gene: TRBV28
abundance: .
d_gene: .
CDR3nt: TGTGCCAGCAGTACAATAGACAATGAGCAGTTCTTC
CDR3aa: CASSTIDNEQFF

j_gene: TRBJ2-7
v_gene: TRBV4-2
abundance: .
d_gene: TRBD2
CDR3nt: TGTGCCAGCAGCTTACGGGGGGGAGATAGCCCCTACGAGCAGTACTTC
CDR3aa: CASSLRGGDSPYEQYF

j_gene: TRBJ2-7
v_gene: TRBV6-2/TRBV6-3
abundance: .
d_gene: .
CDR3nt: TGTGCCAGCATGAGCGGGTACGAGCAGTACTTC
CDR3aa: CASMSGYEQYF

j_gene: TRBJ1-5
v_gene: TRBV10-3
abundance: .
d_gene: .
CDR3nt: TGTGCCATCAGCCCTAATAGCAATCAGCCCCAGCATTTT
CDR3aa: CAISPNSNQPQHF

j_gene: TRBJ2-7
v_gene: TRBV7-2
abundance: few
d_gene: .
CDR3nt: TGTGCCAGCAAAAGGGACGAACAGGTCAGCTACGAGCAGTACTTC
CDR3aa: CASKRDEQVSYEQYF

j_gene: TRBJ2-3
v_gene: TRBV7-2
abundance: many
d_gene: .
CDR3nt: TGTGCCAGCACCCGTTACGGAACAGATACGCAGTATTTT
CDR3aa: CASTRYGTDTQYF

j_gene: TRBJ1-1
v_gene: TRBV18
abundance: .
d_gene: .
CDR3nt: TGTGCCAGCTCACCACGGGAGGGACACTACTCTACGAACACTGAAGCTTTCTTT
CDR3aa: CASSPREGHYSTNTEAFF

j_gene: TRBJ2-5
v_gene: TRBV20-1
abundance: few
d_gene: TRBD2
CDR3nt: TGCAGTGCTAGAGATCCTTCTAGCGGGGCCCTCAAAGAGACCCAGTACTTC
CDR3aa: CSARDPSSGALKETQYF

j_gene: TRBJ2-5
v_gene: TRBV10-3
abundance: .
d_gene: TRBD2
CDR3nt: TGTGCCATCAGCGAACTTAGCGGGGCGGGTTATGTCCAGTACTTC
CDR3aa: CAISELSGAGYVQYF

j_gene: TRBJ2-5
v_gene: TRBV7-9
abundance: .
d_gene: .
CDR3nt: TGTGCCAGCAGCCGAACCGGCGGGCTTAAGGAGACCCAGTACTTC
CDR3aa: CASSRTGGLKETQYF

j_gene: TRBJ2-6
v_gene: TRBV28
abundance: .
d_gene: .
CDR3nt: TGTGCCAGCAGTTTACCGGGTGGAAGGTCTGGGGCCAACGTCCTGACTTTC
CDR3aa: CASSLPGGRSGANVLTF

j_gene: TRBJ2-1
v_gene: TRBV20-1
abundance: .
d_gene: .
CDR3nt: TGCAGTGCTAGCCCCGGTAGCAACAATGAGCAGTTCTTC
CDR3aa: CSASPGSNNEQFF

j_gene: TRBJ2-4
v_gene: TRBV9
abundance: .
d_gene: .
CDR3nt: TGTGCCAGCAGCGTAGGGAGGGAGCAGTACTTC
CDR3aa: CASSVGREQYF

j_gene: TRBJ1-2
v_gene: TRBV14
abundance: many
d_gene: .
CDR3nt: TGTGCCAGCAGCCAAGGAGGGAGCTCTAACTATGGCTACACCTTC
CDR3aa: CASSQGGSSNYGYTF

j_gene: TRBJ2-5
v_gene: TRBV4-3
abundance: .
d_gene: TRBD2
CDR3nt: TGCGCCAGCAGCCTGAGACACCGAGGACTAGGCTACAATGAGCAGTACTTC
CDR3aa: CASSLRHRGLGYNEQYF

j_gene: TRBJ1-2
v_gene: TRBV29-1
abundance: few
d_gene: .
CDR3nt: TGCAGCGTTGGGGACTACAAACAGGGACGCTATGGCTACACCTTC
CDR3aa: CSVGDYKQGRYGYTF

j_gene: TRBJ2-1
v_gene: TRBV6-2/TRBV6-3
abundance: few
d_gene: .
CDR3nt: TGTGCCAGCAGTCTAGGCCCCGGCAGCTCCTACAATGAGCAGTTCTTC
CDR3aa: CASSLGPGSSYNEQFF

j_gene: TRBJ1-2
v_gene: TRBV3-1
abundance: .
d_gene: TRBD1
CDR3nt: TGTGCCAGCAGCCAAGGGACGGGGACAGGCCACTTGGGCTATGGCTACACCTTC
CDR3aa: CASSQGTGTGHLGYGYTF

j_gene: TRBJ2-5
v_gene: TRBV2
abundance: .
d_gene: TRBD2
CDR3nt: TGTGCCAGCAGTGGGACTAGTGGTTTCGGTAGGGAGACCCAGTACTTC
CDR3aa: CASSGTSGFGRETQYF

j_gene: TRBJ2-5
v_gene: TRBV6-1
abundance: .
d_gene: TRBD2
CDR3nt: TGTGCCTCCCGAATCGGGGGACTAGCGGGTTCGGGGCAAGAGACCCAGTACTTC
CDR3aa: CASRIGGLAGSGQETQYF

j_gene: TRBJ2-1
v_gene: TRBV7-9
abundance: few
d_gene: .
CDR3nt: TGTGCCAGCAGCCCCGAGGGGCGGGGGCAGTTCTTC
CDR3aa: CASSPEGRGQFF

j_gene: TRBJ2-7
v_gene: TRBV7-8
abundance: once
d_gene: .
CDR3nt: TGTGCCAGCACCTCAGGGGTGGGGGATACCTCCTACGAGCAGTACTTC
CDR3aa: CASTSGVGDTSYEQYF

j_gene: TRBJ2-5
v_gene: TRBV7-2
abundance: few
d_gene: .
CDR3nt: TGTGCCAGCAGCTTCGAAACCGGCCAAGAGACCCAGTACTTC
CDR3aa: CASSFETGQETQYF

j_gene: TRBJ2-1
v_gene: TRBV27
abundance: .
d_gene: .
CDR3nt: TGTGCCAGCCGGGAGCTGGGCTACAATGAGCAGTTCTTC
CDR3aa: CASRELGYNEQFF

j_gene: TRBJ2-1
v_gene: TRBV6-2/TRBV6-3
abundance: .
d_gene: TRBD2
CDR3nt: TGTGCCAGCACGAAACCCGGGACTAGCGGGAGGAAATCCTACAATGAGCAGTTCTTC
CDR3aa: CASTKPGTSGRKSYNEQFF

j_gene: TRBJ2-1
v_gene: TRBV20-1
abundance: .
d_gene: .
CDR3nt: TGCAGTTCCCGGGTATGGGCTAGCGACGATGAGCAGTTCTTC
CDR3aa: CSSRVWASDDEQFF

j_gene: TRBJ2-5
v_gene: TRBV6-4
abundance: .
d_gene: TRBD2
CDR3nt: TGTGCCAGCAGTGACGGACTAGCGGGGGGAGAGACCCAGTACTTC
CDR3aa: CASSDGLAGGETQYF

j_gene: TRBJ1-2
v_gene: TRBV15
abundance: .
d_gene: .
CDR3nt: TGTGCCACCAGCGGAACATCGCGGGGATATGGCTACACCTTC
CDR3aa: CATSGTSRGYGYTF

j_gene: TRBJ2-3
v_gene: TRBV2
abundance: .
d_gene: TRBD2
CDR3nt: TGTGCCAGCAGCCCCGGGACTAGCGGTCGACTGGGTACGCAGTATTTT
CDR3aa: CASSPGTSGRLGTQYF